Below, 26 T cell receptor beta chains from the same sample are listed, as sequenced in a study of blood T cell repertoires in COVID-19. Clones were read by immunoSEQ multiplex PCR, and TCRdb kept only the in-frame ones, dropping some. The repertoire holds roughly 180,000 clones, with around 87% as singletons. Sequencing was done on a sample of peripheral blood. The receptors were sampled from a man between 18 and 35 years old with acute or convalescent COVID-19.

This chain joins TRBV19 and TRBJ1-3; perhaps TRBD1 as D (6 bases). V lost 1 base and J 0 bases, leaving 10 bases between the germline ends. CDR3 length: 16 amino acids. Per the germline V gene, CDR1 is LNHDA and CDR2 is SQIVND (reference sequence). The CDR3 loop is CASSIARTVSGNTIYF. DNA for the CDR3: TGTGCCAGTAGTATAGCGAGGACAGTCTCTGGAAACACCATATATTTT.

CDR3 amino acids: CASSPQGVLNQPQHF. The CDR3, as DNA: TGTGCCAGCTCACCTCAGGGGGTGCTTAATCAGCCCCAGCATTTT. The chain has TRBV18 and TRBJ1-5; 7 bases align to TRBD1. The CDR3 is made up of 15 amino acids. Unmatched junction bases numbered 6, after V lost 3 bases and J lost 4 bases. Looked up from germline, CDR1 is KGHSH and CDR2 is LQKENI.

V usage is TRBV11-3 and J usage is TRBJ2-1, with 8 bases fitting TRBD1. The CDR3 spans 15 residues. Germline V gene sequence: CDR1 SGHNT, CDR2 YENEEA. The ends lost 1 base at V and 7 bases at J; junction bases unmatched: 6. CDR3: CASSLAQTGVNEQFF. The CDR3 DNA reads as TGTGCCAGCAGCTTAGCCCAGACAGGGGTTAATGAGCAGTTCTTC.

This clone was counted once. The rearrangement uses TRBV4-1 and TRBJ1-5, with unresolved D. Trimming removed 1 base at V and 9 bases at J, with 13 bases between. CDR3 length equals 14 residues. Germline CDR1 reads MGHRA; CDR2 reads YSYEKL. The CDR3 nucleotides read TGCGCCAGCAGCCAAGTTGGAGGAGTATGGCCCCAGCATTTT. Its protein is CASSQVGGVWPQHF.

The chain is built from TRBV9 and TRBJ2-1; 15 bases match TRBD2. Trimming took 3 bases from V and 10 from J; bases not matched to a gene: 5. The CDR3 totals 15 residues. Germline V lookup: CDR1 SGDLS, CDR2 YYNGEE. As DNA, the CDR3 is TGTGCCAGCAGCGCGGGGACTAGCGGGGGGAACGAGCAGTTCTTC. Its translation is CASSAGTSGGNEQFF.

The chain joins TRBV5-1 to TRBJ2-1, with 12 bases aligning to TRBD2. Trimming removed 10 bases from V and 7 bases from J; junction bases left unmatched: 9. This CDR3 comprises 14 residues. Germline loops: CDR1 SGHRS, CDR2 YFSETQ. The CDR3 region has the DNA TGCGCCTCCCAGAGGACTAGCGGGGTGAATGAGCAGTTCTTC. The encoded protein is CASQRTSGVNEQFF.

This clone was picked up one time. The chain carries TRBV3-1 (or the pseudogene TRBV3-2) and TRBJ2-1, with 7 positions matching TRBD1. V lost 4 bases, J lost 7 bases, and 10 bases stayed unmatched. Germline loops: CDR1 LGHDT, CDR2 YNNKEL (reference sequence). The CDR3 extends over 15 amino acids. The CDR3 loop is CASSRLTGWGNEQFF. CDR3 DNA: TGTGCCAGCAGCCGACTGACAGGGTGGGGGAATGAGCAGTTCTTC.

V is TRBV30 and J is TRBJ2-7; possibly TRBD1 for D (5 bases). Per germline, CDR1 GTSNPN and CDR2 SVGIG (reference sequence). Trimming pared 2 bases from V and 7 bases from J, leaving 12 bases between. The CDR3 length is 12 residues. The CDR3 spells CAWSLGVEEQYF. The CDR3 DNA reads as TGTGCCTGGAGTTTAGGGGTAGAAGAGCAGTACTTC.

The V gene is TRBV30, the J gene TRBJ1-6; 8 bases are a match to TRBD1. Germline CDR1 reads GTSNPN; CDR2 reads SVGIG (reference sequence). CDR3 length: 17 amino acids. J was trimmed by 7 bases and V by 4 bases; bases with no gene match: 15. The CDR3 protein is CAWIQREDRVGNSPLHF. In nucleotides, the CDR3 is TGTGCCTGGATCCAACGTGAGGACAGGGTCGGCAATTCACCCCTCCACTTT. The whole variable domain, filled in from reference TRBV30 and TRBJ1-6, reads SQTIHQWPATLVQPVGSPLSLECTVEGTSNPNLYWYRQAAGRGLQLLFYSVGIGQISSEVPQNLSASRPQDRQFILSSKKLLLSDSGFYLCAWIQREDRVGNSPLHFGNGTRLTVT.

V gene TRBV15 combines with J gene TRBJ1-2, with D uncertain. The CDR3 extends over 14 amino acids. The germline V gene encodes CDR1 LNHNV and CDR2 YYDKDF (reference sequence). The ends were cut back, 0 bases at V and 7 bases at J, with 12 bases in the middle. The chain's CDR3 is CATSRDVRDSGYTF. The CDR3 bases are TGTGCCACCAGCAGAGATGTGAGGGATTCTGGCTACACCTTC.

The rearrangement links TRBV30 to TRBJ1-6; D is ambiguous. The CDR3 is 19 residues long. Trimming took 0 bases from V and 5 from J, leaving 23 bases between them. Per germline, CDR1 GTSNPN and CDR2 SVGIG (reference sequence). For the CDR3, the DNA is TGTGCCTGGAGTGTACGGCCAGGCCAATCCCTTAATAATAATTCACCCCTCCACTTT. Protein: CAWSVRPGQSLNNNSPLHF.

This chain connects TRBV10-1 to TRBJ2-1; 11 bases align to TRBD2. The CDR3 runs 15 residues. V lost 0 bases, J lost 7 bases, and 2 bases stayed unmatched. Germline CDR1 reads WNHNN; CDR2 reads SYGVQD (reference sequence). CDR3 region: CASSESTSGENEQFF. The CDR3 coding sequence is TGCGCCAGCAGTGAGTCGACTAGCGGGGAAAATGAGCAGTTCTTC.

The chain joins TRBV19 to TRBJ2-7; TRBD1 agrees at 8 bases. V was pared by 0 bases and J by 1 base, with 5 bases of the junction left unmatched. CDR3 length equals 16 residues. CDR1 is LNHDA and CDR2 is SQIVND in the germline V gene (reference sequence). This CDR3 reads CASSIDGDRRSYEQYF. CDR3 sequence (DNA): TGTGCCAGTAGTATAGATGGGGACAGGAGGTCCTACGAGCAGTACTTC.

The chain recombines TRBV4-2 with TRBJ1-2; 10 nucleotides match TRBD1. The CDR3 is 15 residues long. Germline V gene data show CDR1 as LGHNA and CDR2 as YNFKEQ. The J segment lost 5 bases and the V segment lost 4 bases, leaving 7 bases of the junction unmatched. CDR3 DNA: TGTGCCAGCAGCCGGGACAGGGGCGGCGGTTATGGCTACACCTTC. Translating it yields CASSRDRGGGYGYTF.

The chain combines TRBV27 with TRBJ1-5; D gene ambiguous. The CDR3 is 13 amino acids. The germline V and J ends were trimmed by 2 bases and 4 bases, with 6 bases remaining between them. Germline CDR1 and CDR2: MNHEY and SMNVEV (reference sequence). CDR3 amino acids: CASSLGQNQPQHF. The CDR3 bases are TGTGCCAGCAGTTTAGGGCAGAATCAGCCCCAGCATTTT.

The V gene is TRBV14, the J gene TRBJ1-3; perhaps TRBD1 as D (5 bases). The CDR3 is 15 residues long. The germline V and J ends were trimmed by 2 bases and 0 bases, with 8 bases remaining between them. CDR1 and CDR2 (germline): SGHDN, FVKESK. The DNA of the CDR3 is TGTGCCAGCAGCCAATGGGGCTCCTCTGGAAACACCATATATTTT. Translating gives CASSQWGSSGNTIYF.

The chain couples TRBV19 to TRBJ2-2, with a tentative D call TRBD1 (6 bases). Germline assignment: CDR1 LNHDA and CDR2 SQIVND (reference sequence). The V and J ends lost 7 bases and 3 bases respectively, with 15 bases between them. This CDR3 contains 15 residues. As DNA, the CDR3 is TGTGCCAGTAAAGCGTCAGGGGCTGACACCGGGGAGCTGTTTTTT. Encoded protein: CASKASGADTGELFF.

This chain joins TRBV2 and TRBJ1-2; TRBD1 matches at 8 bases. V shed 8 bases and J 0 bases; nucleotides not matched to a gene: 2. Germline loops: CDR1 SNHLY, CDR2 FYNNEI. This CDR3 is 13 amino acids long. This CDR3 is CASGQGANYGYTF. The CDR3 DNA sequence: TGTGCCAGCGGACAGGGAGCTAACTATGGCTACACCTTC.

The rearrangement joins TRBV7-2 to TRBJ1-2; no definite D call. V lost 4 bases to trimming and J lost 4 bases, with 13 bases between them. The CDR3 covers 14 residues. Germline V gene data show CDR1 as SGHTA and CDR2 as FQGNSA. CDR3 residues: CASSSQGGGYGYTF. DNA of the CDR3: TGTGCCAGCAGCTCTCAAGGAGGTGGCTATGGCTACACCTTC.

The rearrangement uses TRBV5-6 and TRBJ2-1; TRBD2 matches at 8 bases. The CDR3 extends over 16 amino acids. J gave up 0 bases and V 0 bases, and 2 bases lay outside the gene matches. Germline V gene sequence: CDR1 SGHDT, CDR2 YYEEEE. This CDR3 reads CASSLGGGNSYNEQFF. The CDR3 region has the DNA TGTGCCAGCAGCTTGGGCGGGGGGAACTCCTACAATGAGCAGTTCTTC.

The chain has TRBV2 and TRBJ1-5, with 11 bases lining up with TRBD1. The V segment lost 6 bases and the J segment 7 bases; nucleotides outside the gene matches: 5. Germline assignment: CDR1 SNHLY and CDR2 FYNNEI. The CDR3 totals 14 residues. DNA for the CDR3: TGTGCCAGCAGGCCCCGGGACAGGGGGCAGCCCCAGCATTTT. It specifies CASRPRDRGQPQHF.

CDR3 in amino acids: CASSLDGGKETQYF. The CDR3 region has the DNA TGTGCCAGCAGCTTAGATGGGGGGAAAGAGACCCAGTACTTC. The chain uses TRBV7-6 and TRBJ2-5, with D possibly TRBD2 on 6 matching bases. The CDR3 covers 14 residues. The ends were cut back, 1 base at V and 3 bases at J, with 9 bases in the middle. Germline CDR1 and CDR2: SGHVS and FNYEAQ. The variable domain in full, completed from reference TRBV7-6 and TRBJ2-5, reads GAGVSQSPRYKVTKRGQDVALRCDPISGHVSLYWYRQALGQGPEFLTYFNYEAQQDKSGLPNDRFSAERPEGSISTLTIQRTEQRDSAMYRCASSLDGGKETQYFGPGTRLLVL.

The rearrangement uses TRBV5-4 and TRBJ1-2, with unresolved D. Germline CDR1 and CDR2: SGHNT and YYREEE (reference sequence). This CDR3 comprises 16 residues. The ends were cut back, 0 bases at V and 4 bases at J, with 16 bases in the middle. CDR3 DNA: TGTGCCAGCAGCTTGGCCAAGGAAGGAGGAGTCTATGGCTACACCTTC. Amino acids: CASSLAKEGGVYGYTF.

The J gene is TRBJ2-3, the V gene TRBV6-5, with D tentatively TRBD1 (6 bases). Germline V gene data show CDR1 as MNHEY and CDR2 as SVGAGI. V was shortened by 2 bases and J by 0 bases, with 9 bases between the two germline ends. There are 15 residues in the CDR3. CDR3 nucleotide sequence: TGTGCCAGCAGTTACAGGGGGATTAGCACAGATACGCAGTATTTT. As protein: CASSYRGISTDTQYF.

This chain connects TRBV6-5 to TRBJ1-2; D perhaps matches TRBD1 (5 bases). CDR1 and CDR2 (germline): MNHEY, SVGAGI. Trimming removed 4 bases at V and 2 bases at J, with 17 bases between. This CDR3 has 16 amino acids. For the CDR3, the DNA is TGTGCCAGCAGTTTAGTATATCGCGGGGGAAACTATGGCTACACCTTC. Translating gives CASSLVYRGGNYGYTF.

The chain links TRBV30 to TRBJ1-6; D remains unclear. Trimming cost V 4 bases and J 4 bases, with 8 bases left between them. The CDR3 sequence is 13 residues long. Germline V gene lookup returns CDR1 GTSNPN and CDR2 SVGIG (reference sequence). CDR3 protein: CAWKPEYNSPLHF. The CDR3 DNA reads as TGTGCCTGGAAACCCGAGTATAATTCACCCCTCCACTTT.